This record covers a single T cell receptor (beta chain). TCRdb's copy holds only in-frame clones and misses some; the assay was immunoSEQ multiplex PCR. The table includes more than 90,000 clones, less than 85% detected once. The data are from a study of PD-L1 blockade in urothelial cancer. From germline, CDR1 is PRHDT and CDR2 FYEKMQ (reference sequence). The CDR3 runs 14 residues. V was shortened by 6 bases and J by 4 bases, with 13 bases between the two germline ends. The time point: peripheral blood 6 weeks after treatment start. Patients yielded 1 to 8 samples each, pretreatment and on-treatment.

The input for sequencing was PBMCs, taken around atezolizumab (anti-PD-L1) treatment. The receptor's source is a man in his 70s with urothelial cancer. The chain has TRBV13 and TRBJ1-5; possibly TRBD1 for D (6 bases). This CDR3 reads CASRRYGQNQPQHF. In DNA, the CDR3 is TGTGCCAGCAGACGCTATGGACAGAATCAGCCCCAGCATTTT.